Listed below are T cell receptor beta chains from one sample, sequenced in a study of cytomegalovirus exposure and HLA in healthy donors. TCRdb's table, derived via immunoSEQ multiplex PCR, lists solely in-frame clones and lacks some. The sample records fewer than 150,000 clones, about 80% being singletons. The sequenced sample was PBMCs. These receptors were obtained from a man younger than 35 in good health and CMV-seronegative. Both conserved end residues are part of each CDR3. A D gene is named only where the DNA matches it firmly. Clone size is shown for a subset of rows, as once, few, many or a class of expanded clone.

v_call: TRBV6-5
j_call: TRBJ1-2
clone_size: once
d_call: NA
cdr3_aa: CASSYSTGPNYGYTF
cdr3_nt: TGTGCCAGCAGTTACTCAACAGGGCCGAACTATGGCTACACCTTC

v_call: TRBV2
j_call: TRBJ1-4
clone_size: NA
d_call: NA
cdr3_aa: CASSVFYRSFF
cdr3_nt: TGTGCCAGCAGTGTTTTCTATCGGAGCTTTTTT

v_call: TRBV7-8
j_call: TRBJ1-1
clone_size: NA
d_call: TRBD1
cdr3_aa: CASSPAVGGRTEAFF
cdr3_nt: TGTGCCAGCAGCCCTGCGGTAGGGGGCCGTACTGAAGCTTTCTTT

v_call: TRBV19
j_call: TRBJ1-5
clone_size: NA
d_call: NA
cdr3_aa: CASSTRQPISNQPQHF
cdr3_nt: TGTGCCAGTAGTACGCGACAGCCGATTAGCAATCAGCCCCAGCATTTT

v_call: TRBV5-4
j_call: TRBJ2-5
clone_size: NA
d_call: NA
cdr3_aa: CASSSVAGANGLGEETQYF
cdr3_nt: TGTGCCAGCAGCTCCGTTGCGGGGGCCAATGGACTAGGAGAAGAGACCCAGTACTTC

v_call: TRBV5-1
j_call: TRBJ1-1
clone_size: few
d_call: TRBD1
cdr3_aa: CASSRGQVNTEAFF
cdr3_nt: TGCGCCAGCAGCCGGGGACAGGTAAACACTGAAGCTTTCTTT

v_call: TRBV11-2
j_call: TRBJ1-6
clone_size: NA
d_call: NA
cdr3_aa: CASSLRVRAENSPLHF
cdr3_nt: TGTGCCAGCAGCTTAAGAGTCAGGGCTGAAAATTCACCCCTCCACTTT

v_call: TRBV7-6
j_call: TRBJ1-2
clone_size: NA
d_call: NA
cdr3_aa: CASSVGRHRTFPGYTF
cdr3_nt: TGTGCCAGTTCAGTCGGCCGGCACAGGACCTTCCCCGGCTACACCTTC

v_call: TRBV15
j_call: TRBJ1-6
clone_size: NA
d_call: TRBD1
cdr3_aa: CATSRGTGPNSPLHF
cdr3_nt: TGTGCCACCAGCAGAGGGACAGGGCCTAATTCACCCCTCCACTTT

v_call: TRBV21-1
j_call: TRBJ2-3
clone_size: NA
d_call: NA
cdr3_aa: CASFSLSGTTDTQYF
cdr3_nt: TGTGCCAGTTTCTCGTTGAGCGGGACCACAGATACGCAGTATTTT